The table lists the clone carrying this T cell receptor beta chain with a few counts. Its antigen is undetermined. This record comes from a study of OX40 agonist ivuxolimab in advanced cancers. V lost 6 bases and J lost 5, with 7 bases in between. Per germline, CDR1 SQVTM and CDR2 ANQGSEA. This CDR3 has 10 amino acids. Findings and limits, study-wide: Compared with others, partial responders at 0.1-3.0 mg/kg displayed clonal expansion among the lowest. With doses of 0.1 to 3.0 mg/kg, CD4+ and CD8+ blood T cells had undergone clonal expansion by week 6.

People who had autoimmune disease history or systemic immunosuppression were excluded. Profiling relied on immunoSEQ multiplex PCR, and the TCRdb table lists in-frame clones only, not all of them. This sample has tens of thousands of clones; 90% occur once, and the top ten carry approximately 5%. V is TRBV29-1 and J is TRBJ1-1; D remains ambiguous. The source material was CD4+ or CD8+ T cells sorted from blood, sampled in a trial of the OX40 agonist ivuxolimab. This receptor was identified in an adult with an advanced solid tumor such as melanoma, head and neck, liver or kidney cancer. The CDR3 region has the DNA TGCAGCGTCGGGTGGACTGAAGCTTTCTTT. Encoded protein: CSVGWTEAFF. Combining the CDR3 with reference TRBV29-1 and TRBJ1-1 gives the whole variable domain SAVISQKPSRDICQRGTSLTIQCQVDSQVTMMFWYRQQPGQSLTLIATANQGSEATYESGFVIDKFPISRPNLTFSTLTVSNMSPEDSSIYLCSVGWTEAFFGQGTRLTVV.